This T cell receptor (beta chain) is drawn from a study of cytomegalovirus exposure and HLA in healthy donors. Study findings and constraints: The investigators catalogued 164 TCR beta chains as cytomegalovirus-associated. In a later analysis, a missense DCLRE1C variant was linked to TCR beta V- and J-gene trimming. Per a later analysis, approximately 16,000 TCR beta sequences showed association with HLA alleles at 0.05 false discovery rate. Researchers left out some V segments, among them TRBV6-2 and TRBV6-3, as indistinguishable.

With 60 Vbeta and 13 Jbeta primers, the PCR was carried out. Assay used: immunoSEQ multiplex PCR; TCRdb lists only in-frame clones, some missing. The data show approximately 73,000 clones, 75% seen once. CDR3 length: 15 residues. V was trimmed by 2 bases and J by 7 bases, leaving 15 bases between them. CDR1 is SGHDN and CDR2 is FVKESK in the germline V gene. In the case of this clone: Its specificity is not known.

This chain connects TRBV14 to TRBJ2-1, with D tentatively TRBD1 (5 bases). This TCR was sampled from a man aged 65 to 85 in good health and CMV-seronegative. Sequenced sample: PBMCs. The CDR3 is CASSQMGRQRNEQFF. The CDR3 bases are TGTGCCAGCAGCCAAATGGGGCGGCAGAGGAATGAGCAGTTCTTC.